This entry lists 11 T cell receptor beta chains sequenced from one sample in a study of T cell changes during pregnancy in multiple sclerosis. The method was immunoSEQ multiplex PCR; TCRdb's version includes in-frame clones alone and lacks a portion of them. The table includes 60,000 or so clones, 80% to 95% detected once. Sequenced here: peripheral blood, sampled in the second trimester of pregnancy. The receptor source for this set is a female donor in good health, enrolled as a control in a pregnancy study.

The chain joins TRBV29-1 to TRBJ1-4; D is unclear. V gave up 5 bases and J gave up 0 bases, with 10 bases separating them. CDR3 length: 14 amino acids. Per the germline V gene, CDR1 is SQVTM and CDR2 is ANQGSEA. CDR3 protein: CSVRPVATNEKLFF. Written as DNA, the CDR3 is TGCAGCGTTCGCCCAGTTGCAACTAATGAAAAACTGTTTTTT.

The CDR3 region has the DNA TGTGCCAGCAGACAGGGGGCCACAGATACGCAGTATTTT. Its translation is CASRQGATDTQYF. J is TRBJ2-3 and V is TRBV14; 9 bases fit TRBD1. J lost 2 bases, V lost 6 bases, and 0 bases had no gene match. From germline, CDR1 is SGHDN and CDR2 FVKESK. The CDR3 runs to 13 residues.

The rearrangement joins TRBV19 to TRBJ1-4; the match to TRBD1 covers 10 bases. The CDR3 covers 14 residues. Germline lookup yields CDR1 LNHDA and CDR2 SQIVND (reference sequence). The J segment lost 8 bases and the V segment lost 8 bases, leaving 8 bases of the junction unmatched. The CDR3: CASVGGTGAEKLFF. The DNA of the CDR3 is TGTGCCAGTGTTGGCGGGACAGGGGCCGAAAAACTGTTTTTT.

The chain has TRBV28 and TRBJ1-1; perhaps TRBD1 as D (6 bases). V was pared by 5 bases and J by 5 bases, with 21 bases between. The germline V gene has CDR1 MDHEN and CDR2 SYDVKM. The CDR3 runs to 16 residues. The CDR3 nucleotides are TGTGCCAGCAGTCCCCCTATTCGGGGGGCCTGGACTGAAGCTTTCTTT. Its translation: CASSPPIRGAWTEAFF.

V is TRBV6-5 and J is TRBJ2-5, with D maybe TRBD2 (6 bases). The CDR3 consists of 16 residues. V gave up 0 bases and J gave up 4 bases, with 15 bases separating them. CDR1 and CDR2 from the germline V gene are MNHEY and SVGAGI. This chain's CDR3 is CASSYSNFAGGETQYF. In nucleotides, the CDR3 is TGTGCCAGCAGTTACTCGAACTTCGCCGGGGGAGAGACCCAGTACTTC.

This chain connects TRBV29-1 to TRBJ1-5; TRBD1 aligns across 9 bases. The CDR3 consists of 13 residues. J was trimmed by 6 bases and V by 4 bases; bases with no gene match: 4. Germline CDR1 reads SQVTM; CDR2 reads ANQGSEA. The DNA for the CDR3 is TGCAGCGTTGCGCGGGACAGGGCTCAGCCCCAGCATTTT. The encoded protein is CSVARDRAQPQHF.

The rearrangement links TRBV4-1 to TRBJ2-7; tentative D call: TRBD2 (6 bases). The CDR3 totals 14 residues. The germline V and J ends were trimmed by 5 bases and 4 bases, with 15 bases remaining between them. In germline, CDR1 is MGHRA, CDR2 YSYEKL. CDR3 amino acids: CASSSGDSTYEQYF. The CDR3 DNA sequence: TGCGCCAGCAGCTCGGGGGACTCGACGTACGAGCAGTACTTC.

V is TRBV6-6 and J is TRBJ2-1, with D perhaps TRBD2 (5 bases). Deletions cut 5 bases from V and 6 bases from J, with 11 bases between. The CDR3 extends over 13 amino acids. CDR1 and CDR2 from the germline V gene are MNHNY and SVGAGI (reference sequence). CDR3: CASSVTRSNEQFF. CDR3 coding DNA: TGTGCCAGCAGTGTAACTAGGTCCAATGAGCAGTTCTTC.

V is TRBV4-1 and J is TRBJ2-5, with 11 bases that match TRBD2. CDR1 is MGHRA and CDR2 is YSYEKL in the germline V gene. CDR3 size: 15 residues. The ends lost 1 base at V and 10 bases at J; junction bases unmatched: 8. CDR3 region: CASSQGTSGSWVQYF. CDR3 nucleotide sequence: TGCGCCAGCAGCCAAGGAACTAGCGGGAGTTGGGTCCAGTACTTC.

The V call is TRBV27, the J call TRBJ1-5; weak D call: TRBD1 (5 bases). The CDR3 contains 13 residues. Per germline, CDR1 MNHEY and CDR2 SMNVEV (reference sequence). V was clipped by 3 bases and J by 6 bases, with 9 bases between them. Here the CDR3 DNA reads TGTGCCAGCAGTTTGCAGGGTTTTCAGCCCCAGCATTTT. Its translation is CASSLQGFQPQHF.

V is TRBV28 and J is TRBJ2-2, with D perhaps matching TRBD1 (5 bases). Per germline, CDR1 MDHEN and CDR2 SYDVKM. CDR3 size: 14 residues. Trimming shortened V by 6 bases and J by 6 bases, and 14 bases separated the two germline ends. Here the CDR3 DNA reads TGTGCCAGCAGACCCGGACAAGTCCCCGGGGAGCTGTTTTTT. Translating it yields CASRPGQVPGELFF.